This T cell receptor beta chain stems from a study of regulatory T cells in long-lasting Graves disease (dated by TCRdb to the early 2020s). About the study as a whole: In the newly diagnosed Graves' disease group, patients had been taking antithyroid drugs for less than 3 months. This study used TCR sequencing and RNA sequencing of peripheral blood to compare persistent Graves' disease patients against newly diagnosed Graves' disease patients. The study took place in China and was registered as a clinical trial. A total of roughly 35 samples underwent TCR sequencing, from roughly 13 patients with persistent Graves' disease and roughly 20 patients with newly diagnosed Graves' disease.

A remark on this clonotype: It lacks a known antigen. No much larger clonotype is one base removed from it; base qualities were not supplied.

Sample time point, as interpreted from the label and publication: newly diagnosed GD, antithyroid drugs for less than 3 months. RNA was extracted from PBMCs in TRIzol for both TCR sequencing and RNA sequencing. The diagnosis of Graves' disease followed American Thyroid Association guidelines. The patients came from an endocrinology department in Xi'an, China. Each patient gave 8.5 to 9.5 milliliters of peripheral blood, collected in an EDTA anticoagulant tube. Ficoll Paque Plus density gradient separation was used to isolate PBMCs, and no additional T cell sorting was done. An Agilent 2100 Bioanalyzer and agarose gel were used to assess RNA quality, and a NanoDrop 2000 was used to measure RNA concentration. The paper's findings and limits, for the study overall: The authors acknowledged the small sample size as a limitation that may reduce accuracy. Compared with newly diagnosed patients, persistent Graves' disease patients had lower TCR Shannon entropy and fewer highly expanded clones, which suggests clonal expansion. Because the primary lesion, thyroid tissue, could not be accessed, the study looked at peripheral blood alone. Sequencing and analysis were limited to the TCR beta chain. Preferential use of TRBV28, TRBJ1-2 and TRBJ2-5 was observed in persistent disease, whereas TRBV20-1 and TRBJ2-1 were favored in newly diagnosed disease. A larger number of public clonotypes was shared among persistent patients (about 2,700) than among newly diagnosed patients (roughly 970).

Receptors were amplified or captured by multiplex PCR. Sequencing instrument: Illumina HiSeq 4000. To build TCR beta libraries, CDR3 regions were amplified by Arm-PCR using iRepertoire HTBI primers. Before sequencing, the PCR products went through gel purification. The study's processing was this. Gene usage analysis of CDR3 amino acid clonotypes relied on the 60 to 65 TRBV and more than twelve TRBJ segments identified across samples. COPE and FqMerger were used to merge filtered high-quality paired reads into contigs. Contigs were aligned with BLAST to IMGT TRBV, TRBD and TRBJ reference genes, and CDR3 was defined per IMGT. Highly expanded clones were defined as clonotypes with a frequency above 0.1%. Shannon entropy served as the measure of repertoire diversity, while the Gini coefficient captured V-J evenness. Public clonotypes were defined as clonotypes shared by more than one individual. The raw public data were reprocessed by TCRdb itself: fastp quality trimming at Q25, MiXCR clonotype calling, in-frame beta chains only. Rows merge per CDR3 protein into single entries with the most common DNA and genes. V and J calls and clone size were set by TCRdb, not the authors. Recorded for this sample are hundreds of thousands of distinct CDR3 sequences; about 15% of them occurred a single time. About 11% of the sample is taken by the ten largest.

The CDR3 has 15 amino acids, counting the end cysteine and phenylalanine. This entry keeps only the CDR3 DNA: 45 bases, framed from base 1. From the germline V gene (reference sequence), CDR1 is LNHDA and CDR2 is SQIVND. V gives up 4 bases and J gives up 5 bases, and the segment between their germline ends measures 15 bases. These data were also reused for a study on T cells in Graves' hyperthyroidism and ophthalmopathy. As noted in the second study: Stable Graves' hyperthyroidism was defined as no progression to ophthalmopathy during 18 months of follow-up. Hyperthyroidism patients were newly diagnosed, had a disease duration of under 2 months, and were aged 18 to 65 years. Exclusion was applied to patients with uncontrolled infections, other autoimmune diseases, pregnancy or lactation. Diagnoses were based on clinical symptoms, serum thyroxine and TRAb, thyroid ultrasound and orbital computed tomography. The TCR CDR3 was subjected to a first round of RT-PCR using the HTBI primer set and the Qiagen OneStep RT-PCR kit. Blood samples also contained most of the expanded thyroid clonotypes (frequency above 0.001), which suggests that blood repertoires may reflect thyroid immune responses. In cross-validation, a model built on a 13 V-J signature told ophthalmopathy apart from stable hyperthyroidism with just under 90% sensitivity and about 81% specificity, and in testing the same model reached 80%/75%. In validation, the model predicted progression to ophthalmopathy with about 71% sensitivity and over 72% specificity, a median of about 6.7 months before onset. TCR V-J signatures able to tell the groups apart were searched for in a discovery cohort of 90 to 100 patients, of whom around 42 had Graves' ophthalmopathy and about 60 had stable Graves' hyperthyroidism. Prospective prediction of ophthalmopathy was tested in an independent validation cohort consisting of 18 hyperthyroidism patients and about 17 patients who later progressed to ophthalmopathy. The 95 to 100 discovery patients were divided at random into training and test sets in a 7:3 ratio. The study also compared thyroid tissue and blood T-cell repertoires from more than five Graves' hyperthyroidism patients. After sampling, hyperthyroidism patients received methimazole starting at 30 mg daily, and ophthalmopathy patients received high-dose intravenous methylprednisolone. The libraries were constructed in a second round of multiplex PCR and then size-selected and purified. Sequencing of the libraries was done on an Illumina HiSeq2000 using paired-end 100 bp reads. SOAPnuke was used to process the raw data, removing reads that contained adapters or uncalled bases, had a mean Phred below 15, or lacked an exact match to the constant primer or identifier. COPE v1.2.5 was used to merge the high-quality paired reads, and each unique nucleotide sequence was defined as a clonotype. MiTCR v1.1 was used to align the clonotypes against IMGT TRBV, TRBD and TRBJ reference segments. The analysis was restricted to V-J combinations with a frequency above 0.0001, which together covered just over 98% of the repertoires. The TCS score was defined as F50 (clonal expansion) divided by E x V (chaos), with BLOSUM62-based TCRdist calculated between CDR3 peptides within each V-J. Welch's t-statistics and random forest reduced around 520 V-J features to 10 to 15, which were used in a naive Bayes classifier (R e1071). Sample size was not statistically predetermined, and blinding of investigators to group allocation was not performed. The paper describes TCR Vbeta CDR3 sequencing of 135 peripheral blood samples, made up of 43 ophthalmopathy patients, over 70 hyperthyroidism patients and around 17 progressor patients.

The rearrangement combines TRBV19 with TRBJ1-5; no confident D gene assignment can be made. Sequences were derived from peripheral blood mononuclear cells (PBMCs), sampled at new diagnosis, from a patient treated with antithyroid drugs. The sequence came from a young man with Graves disease. Donor details come from another sample of the same person, matched by shared clones. DNA sequence: TGTGCCAGTAGTACCCGCGGAAGGCCTGATCAGCCCCAGCATTTT. This is translated as CASSTRGRPDQPQHF.